Presented here are 10 T cell receptor beta chains from one specimen sequenced in a study of metastatic and nonmetastatic thyroid tumors. No patient had received any treatment before thyroid surgery. TCRdb re-clonotyped the PCR reads via MiXCR. In the table there are 20,000 to 25,000 clones, 13% to 15% of which are singletons. Sequenced material: tumor tissue. The receptor set was obtained from a female donor with papillary thyroid cancer or a benign thyroid nodule (not recorded which). Some clones in this sample may be carry-over from other donors' samples.

This clone was recorded a few times. A much larger clone differs from this one at a single base, so this may be a read error. The chain recombines TRBV2 with TRBJ1-4; possibly TRBD1 for D (5 bases). Germline CDR1 SNHLY, CDR2 FYNNEI. The CDR3 sequence is 15 residues long. The V gene lost 4 bases and the J gene lost 7 bases, with 16 bases spanning the gap. CDR3 region: CASSGLAGTAEKLFF. CDR3 DNA sequence: TGTGCCAGCAGTGGACTGGCAGGGACGGCTGAAAAACTGTTTTTT. Full variable domain (remainder filled in from reference TRBV2 and TRBJ1-4): EPEVTQTPSHQVTQMGQEVILRCVPISNHLYFYWYRQILGQKVEFLVSFYNNEISEKSEIFDDQFSVERPDGSNFTLKIRSTKLEDSAMYFCASSGLAGTAEKLFFGSGTQLSVL.

This chain links TRBV5-6 with TRBJ1-2; D not certain. The CDR3 runs 13 residues. The V gene's germline CDR1 is SGHDT and CDR2 YYEEEE. Between the trimmed V and J ends, which lost 2 bases and 0 bases, there was a span of 5 bases. The CDR3 sequence: CASSFDPNYGYTF. CDR3 bases: TGTGCCAGCAGCTTCGACCCTAACTATGGCTACACCTTC.

The chain uses TRBV6-2 or TRBV6-3 and TRBJ2-7, with 14 bases aligning to TRBD2. CDR1 MNHEY and CDR2 SVGEGT come from the germline V gene. The CDR3 has 18 amino acids. V gave up 0 bases and J gave up 9 bases; unmatched junction bases: 13. The CDR3 reads CASSYSLTGTSGSPAQYF. Here the CDR3 DNA reads TGTGCCAGCAGTTACTCGCTGACCGGGACTAGCGGGAGCCCGGCGCAGTACTTC.

This clone was counted ten times or more. The rearrangement joins TRBV6-1 to TRBJ1-1; 11 nucleotides align to TRBD1. CDR1 is MNHNS and CDR2 is SASEGT in the germline V gene. With 7 bases clipped from V and 5 bases from J, the junction kept 12 bases outside the gene matches. This CDR3 contains 16 residues. CDR3 protein: CASNPQDRGLETEAFF. The CDR3 coding sequence is TGTGCCAGCAATCCTCAGGACAGGGGGCTTGAGACTGAAGCTTTCTTT.

Many counts were recorded for this clone. This rearrangement joins TRBV19 to TRBJ2-3, with D perhaps given as TRBD1 or TRBD2 (5 bases each). CDR3 length: 17 amino acids. V was clipped by 4 bases and J by 0 bases, with 17 bases between them. The germline CDR1 and CDR2 sequences are LNHDA and SQIVND (reference sequence). DNA for the CDR3: TGTGCCAGTAGTACCCCGGGGACCTCGGGGAGCACAGATACGCAGTATTTT. It yields the protein CASSTPGTSGSTDTQYF.

Many counts were recorded for this clone. The sample carries other DNA sequences with the same CDR3. The chain links TRBV5-5 to TRBJ2-7; no reliable D call. Germline assignment: CDR1 SGHKS and CDR2 YYEKEE (reference sequence). Trimming removed 4 bases from V and 0 bases from J, with 11 bases in between. This CDR3 region has 14 residues. CDR3 region: CASSPAQTSYEQYF. CDR3 coding DNA: TGTGCCAGCAGCCCCGCCCAGACCTCCTACGAGCAGTACTTC.

This clone was counted at least ten times. V usage is TRBV29-1 and J usage is TRBJ1-2; 7 bases align to TRBD1. Per the germline V gene, CDR1 is SQVTM and CDR2 is ANQGSEA. The CDR3 has 14 amino acids. The junction had 7 bases not matched to a gene; V was cut back by 3 bases and J by 3 bases. The chain's CDR3 is CSVDFRDRDYGYTF. The CDR3 DNA reads as TGCAGCGTTGATTTTAGGGACAGAGACTATGGCTACACCTTC.

This clone came up a few times. Compared with germline, one end of the junction differs, possibly owing to a read error. The V and J genes are TRBV10-2 and TRBJ2-7, with D possibly matching TRBD1 (5 bases). The CDR3 covers 13 residues. Germline values: CDR1 WSHSY, CDR2 SAAADI. The chain's CDR3 is CASSLQDTYEQYF. CDR3 DNA: TGTGCCAGCAGTTTGCAGGACACCTACGAGCAGTACTTC.

In its sample, this clone ranks as medium-sized. The chain couples TRBV19 to TRBJ2-7; TRBD1 might be the D (6 bases). V was trimmed by 10 bases and J by 6 bases, leaving 22 bases between them. The CDR3 is 14 amino acids. Germline V gene sequence: CDR1 LNHDA, CDR2 SQIVND (reference sequence). The CDR3 nucleotides are TGTGCCACTGGAGCACCTAAGGGACAAGGCGAGCAGTACTTC. Translating it yields CATGAPKGQGEQYF.

This clone was counted at least ten times. This chain links TRBV5-6 with TRBJ2-7, with TRBD2 matching over 8 bases. The CDR3 is made up of 13 amino acids. Germline-derived CDR1 and CDR2 are SGHDT and YYEEEE. With V trimmed by 4 bases and J by 4 bases, 4 bases remained unmatched. The CDR3 bases are TGTGCCAGCAGCCGAATAGCGGGGTACGAGCAGTACTTC. Its protein is CASSRIAGYEQYF.